Described below is a single T cell receptor (beta chain) sequence and its context. Authors' analysis steps: From reference gene primer amplification, estimates of nucleated cell counts were derived. TCRdb keeps only in-frame clones here, not all; method: immunoSEQ multiplex PCR. That table gives V, J and clone size, and the DNA gave D and trimming. The sample shows some 80,000 clones, 70% to 90% of them seen only once. The sample belongs to a study of blood T cell repertoires in COVID-19. Overall study context: Sources were T cells, B-cell-depleted T cells, or PBMCs; the material itself was cDNA or gDNA.

J lost 4 bases, V lost 7 bases, and 2 bases had no gene match. Germline CDR1 is DFQATT and CDR2 is SNEGSKA (reference sequence). This CDR3 region has 11 residues. The J gene is TRBJ1-2, the V gene TRBV20-1; 8 bases fit TRBD1. The clonotype comes from an elderly man with active or convalescent COVID-19. Sequences were obtained from peripheral blood. The CDR3 nucleotides read TGCAGTGGCACAGGGGGCTATGGCTACACCTTC. Its protein is CSGTGGYGYTF.